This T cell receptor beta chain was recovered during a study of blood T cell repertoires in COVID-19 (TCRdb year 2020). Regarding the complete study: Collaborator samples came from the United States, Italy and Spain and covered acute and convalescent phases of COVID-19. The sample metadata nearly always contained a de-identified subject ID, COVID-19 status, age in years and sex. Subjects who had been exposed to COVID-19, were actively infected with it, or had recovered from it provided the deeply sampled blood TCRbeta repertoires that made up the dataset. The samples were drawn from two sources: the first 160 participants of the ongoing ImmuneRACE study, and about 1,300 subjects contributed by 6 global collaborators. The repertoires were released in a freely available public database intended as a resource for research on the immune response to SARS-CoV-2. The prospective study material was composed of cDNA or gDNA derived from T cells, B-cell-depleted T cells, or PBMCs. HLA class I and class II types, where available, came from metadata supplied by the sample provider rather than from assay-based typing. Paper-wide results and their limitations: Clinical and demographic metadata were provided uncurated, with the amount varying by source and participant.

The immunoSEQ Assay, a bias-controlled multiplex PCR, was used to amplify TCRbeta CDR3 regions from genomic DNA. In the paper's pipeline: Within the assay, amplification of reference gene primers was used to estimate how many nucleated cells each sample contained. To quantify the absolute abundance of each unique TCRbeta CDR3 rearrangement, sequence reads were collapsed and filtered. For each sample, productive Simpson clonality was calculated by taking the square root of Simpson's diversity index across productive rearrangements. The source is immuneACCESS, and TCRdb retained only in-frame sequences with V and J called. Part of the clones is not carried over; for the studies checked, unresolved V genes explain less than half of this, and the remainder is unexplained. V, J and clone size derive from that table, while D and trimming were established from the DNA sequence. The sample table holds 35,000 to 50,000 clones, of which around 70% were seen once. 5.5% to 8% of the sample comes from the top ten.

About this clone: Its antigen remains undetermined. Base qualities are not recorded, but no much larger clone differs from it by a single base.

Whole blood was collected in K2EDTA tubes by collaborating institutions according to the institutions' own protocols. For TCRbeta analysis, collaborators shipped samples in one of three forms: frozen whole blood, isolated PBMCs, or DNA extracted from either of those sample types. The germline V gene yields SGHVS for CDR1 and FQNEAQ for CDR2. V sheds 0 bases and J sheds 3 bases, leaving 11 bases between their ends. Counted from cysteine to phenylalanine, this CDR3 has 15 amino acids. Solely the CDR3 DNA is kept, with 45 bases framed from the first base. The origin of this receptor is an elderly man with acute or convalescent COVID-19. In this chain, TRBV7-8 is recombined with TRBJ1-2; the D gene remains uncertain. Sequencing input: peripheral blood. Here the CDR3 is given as CASSLAEGTDYGYTF. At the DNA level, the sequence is TGTGCCAGCAGCTTAGCTGAGGGCACCGACTATGGCTACACCTTC.